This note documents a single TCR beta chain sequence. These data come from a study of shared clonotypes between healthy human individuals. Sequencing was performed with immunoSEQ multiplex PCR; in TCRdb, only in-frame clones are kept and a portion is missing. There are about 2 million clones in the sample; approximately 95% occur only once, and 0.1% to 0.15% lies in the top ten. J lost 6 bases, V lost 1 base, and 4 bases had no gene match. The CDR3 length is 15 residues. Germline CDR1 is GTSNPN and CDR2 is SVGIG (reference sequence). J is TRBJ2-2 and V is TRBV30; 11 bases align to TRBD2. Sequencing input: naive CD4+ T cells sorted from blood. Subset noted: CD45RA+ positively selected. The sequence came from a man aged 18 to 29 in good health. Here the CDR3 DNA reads TGTGCCTGGAGTGAGACTAGCGGGATAGCCGGGGAGCTGTTTTTT. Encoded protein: CAWSETSGIAGELFF.